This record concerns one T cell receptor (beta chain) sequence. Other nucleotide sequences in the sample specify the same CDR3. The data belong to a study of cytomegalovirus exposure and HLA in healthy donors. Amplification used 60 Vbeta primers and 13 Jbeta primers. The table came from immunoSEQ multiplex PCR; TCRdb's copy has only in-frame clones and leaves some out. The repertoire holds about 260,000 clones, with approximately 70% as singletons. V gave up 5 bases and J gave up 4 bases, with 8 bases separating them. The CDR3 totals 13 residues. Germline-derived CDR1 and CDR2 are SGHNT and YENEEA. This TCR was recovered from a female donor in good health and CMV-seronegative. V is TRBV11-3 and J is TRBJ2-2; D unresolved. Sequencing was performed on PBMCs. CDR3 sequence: CASSPRGTGELFF. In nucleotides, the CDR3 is TGTGCCAGCAGCCCCAGAGGCACCGGGGAGCTGTTTTTT. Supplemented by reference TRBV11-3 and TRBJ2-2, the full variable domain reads EAGVVQSPRYKIIEKKQPVAFWCNPISGHNTLYWYLQNLGQGPELLIRYENEEAVDDSQLPKDRFSAERLKGVDSTLKIQPAELGDSAVYLCASSPRGTGELFFGEGSRLTVL.